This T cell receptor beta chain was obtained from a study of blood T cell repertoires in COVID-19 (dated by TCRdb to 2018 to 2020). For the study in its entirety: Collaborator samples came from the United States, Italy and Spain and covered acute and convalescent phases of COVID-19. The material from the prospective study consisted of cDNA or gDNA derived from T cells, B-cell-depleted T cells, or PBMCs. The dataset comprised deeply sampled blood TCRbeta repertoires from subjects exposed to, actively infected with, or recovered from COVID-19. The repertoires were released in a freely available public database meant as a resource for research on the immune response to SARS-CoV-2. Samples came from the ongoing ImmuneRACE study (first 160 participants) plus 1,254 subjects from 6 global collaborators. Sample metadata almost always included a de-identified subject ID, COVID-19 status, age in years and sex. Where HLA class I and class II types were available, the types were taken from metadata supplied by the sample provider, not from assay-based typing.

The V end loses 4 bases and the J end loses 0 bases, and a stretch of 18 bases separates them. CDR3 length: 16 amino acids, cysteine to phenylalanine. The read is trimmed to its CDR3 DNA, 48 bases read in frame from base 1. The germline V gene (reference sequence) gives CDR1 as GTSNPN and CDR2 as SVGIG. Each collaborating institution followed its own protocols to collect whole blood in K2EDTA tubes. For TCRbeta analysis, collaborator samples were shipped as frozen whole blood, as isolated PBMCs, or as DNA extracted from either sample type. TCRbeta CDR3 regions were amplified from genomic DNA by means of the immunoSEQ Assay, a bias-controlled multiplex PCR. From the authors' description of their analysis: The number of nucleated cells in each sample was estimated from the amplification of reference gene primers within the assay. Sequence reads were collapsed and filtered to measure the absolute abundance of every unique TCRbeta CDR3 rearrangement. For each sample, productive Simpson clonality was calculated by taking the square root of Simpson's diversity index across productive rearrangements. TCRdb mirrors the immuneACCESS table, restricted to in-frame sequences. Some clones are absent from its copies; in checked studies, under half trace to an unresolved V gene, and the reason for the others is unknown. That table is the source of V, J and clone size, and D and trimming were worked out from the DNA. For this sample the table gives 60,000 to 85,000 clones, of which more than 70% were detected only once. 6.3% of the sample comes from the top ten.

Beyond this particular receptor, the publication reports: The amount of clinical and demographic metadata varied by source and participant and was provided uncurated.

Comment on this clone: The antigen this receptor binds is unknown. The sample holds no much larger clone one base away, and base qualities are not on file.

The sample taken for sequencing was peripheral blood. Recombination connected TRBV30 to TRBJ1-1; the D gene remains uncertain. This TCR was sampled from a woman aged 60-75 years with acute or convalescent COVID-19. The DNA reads TGTGCCTGGACCGCCCTTGGCGGAGGCCTGAACACTGAAGCTTTCTTT. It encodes CAWTALGGGLNTEAFF.